What follows are 9 T cell receptor beta chains derived from one specimen sequenced in a study of T cells in women clearing cervical HPV infection. Sequencing used immunoSEQ multiplex PCR; TCRdb keeps in-frame clones, though not all of them. Recorded here are 21,000 or so clones; the top ten clones represent less than 3.5%. The sequenced sample consisted of blood buffy coat. These receptors came from a woman between 18 and 70 years old with a cervical HPV16 infection that either progressed to CIN3+ or cleared (not recorded which).

Note on this clone: The CDR3 goes on 3 residues after the read ends, and that part is filled in from the germline J gene. This sequence joins TRBV7-2 and TRBJ1-2, with D unclear. CDR1 and CDR2 from the germline V gene are SGHTA and FQGNSA. The CDR3 runs 18 residues. The CDR3: CASSLAPGLAGVADTYTF. Incomplete CDR3 DNA: TGTGCCAGCAGCTTAGCTCCCGGACTAGCGGGAGTCGCAGATACC.

On this clone: Sequencing ends 3 residues short of the CDR3 end; the germline J gene provides the rest. The chain recombines TRBV2 with TRBJ2-1; TRBD2 agrees at 13 bases. CDR1 is SNHLY and CDR2 is FYNNEI in the germline V gene. After removal of 0 bases from V and 5 bases from J, the junction contained 1 base not matched to a gene. This CDR3 spans 16 amino acids. The CDR3 spells CASSEAGTSGNNEQFF. Partial CDR3 DNA: TGTGCCAGCAGTGAAGCGGGGACTAGCGGGAACAATGAG.

Turning to this clone: The CDR3 end is not reached by the read, which stops 3 residues before it; the germline J gene fills it in. V and J are TRBV18 and TRBJ1-2; TRBD1 is a possible D gene (5 bases). Per germline, CDR1 KGHSH and CDR2 LQKENI. The CDR3 covers 14 residues. The part of the CDR3 DNA that was read is TGTGCCAGCTCAACGACAGTCCCCCGAAATGAC. Its protein is CASSTTVPRND. The full-length CDR3 reads as CASSTTVPRNDYTF.

On this clone itself: The read comes to an end 3 residues before the CDR3 does, leaving the germline J gene to fill in the end. This chain links TRBV7-9 with TRBJ2-1; D is possibly TRBD2 (5 bases). CDR1 is SEHNR, CDR2 FQNEAQ, per germline (reference sequence). Trimming removed 7 bases at V and 6 bases at J, with 13 bases between. The CDR3 is 13 amino acids. The covered CDR3 bases are TGTGCCAGCAACGACCGGGCGGGCAATGAG. Its translation: CASNDRAGNE. The full-length CDR3 reads as CASNDRAGNEQFF.

This clone ranks as medium-sized (0.01 to 0.1%) in terms of frequency. The CDR3 protein is CASSSHSRENIQYF. The DNA read from the CDR3 is TGTGCCAGCAGCTCACACAGCAGGGAAAACATT. The chain carries TRBV5-6 and TRBJ2-4; D might be TRBD1 (5 bases). The observed sequence ends 3 residues before the CDR3 terminus, with the missing tail filled in from the germline J gene. Germline V gene lookup returns CDR1 SGHDT and CDR2 YYEEEE. Trimming shortened V by 3 bases and J by 5 bases, and 12 bases separated the two germline ends. The CDR3 totals 14 residues.

For this clone: The read stops 3 residues short of the end of the CDR3; the missing end is completed from the germline J gene. This chain links TRBV18 with TRBJ1-4; D is perhaps TRBD1 (5 bases). Trimming left V 0 bases short and J 7 bases short, with 18 bases between. This CDR3 is 17 amino acids long. Germline values: CDR1 KGHSH, CDR2 LQKENI. CDR3 sequence: CASSPPTRARGGEKLFF. Partial CDR3 DNA: TGTGCCAGCTCACCACCTACGAGGGCCCGGGGGGGTGAAAAA.

Concerning this clone itself: From the germline J gene comes the end of the CDR3, since the read stops 3 residues before it. The gene calls are TRBV6-2 or TRBV6-3 and TRBJ2-7; D perhaps matches TRBD2 (6 bases). The CDR3 has 14 amino acids. Deletions cut 6 bases from V and 5 bases from J, with 17 bases between. The germline CDR1 and CDR2 sequences are MNHEY and SVGEGT. The CDR3 sequence is CASRPGGPRNEQYF. The part of the CDR3 DNA that was read is TGTGCCAGCAGACCCGGAGGGCCGAGAAACGAG.

Turning to this clone: The read ends 3 residues shy of where the CDR3 ends; the end is completed using the germline J gene. The rearrangement uses TRBV2 and TRBJ2-7; tentative D call: TRBD1 (5 bases). This CDR3 contains 14 residues. V was trimmed by 4 bases and J by 5 bases, leaving 15 bases between them. CDR1 is SNHLY and CDR2 is FYNNEI in the germline V gene. The chain's CDR3 is CASSATSRAHEQYF. The sequenced part of the CDR3 DNA is TGTGCCAGCAGTGCTACCAGCAGGGCCCACGAG. Filled out from reference TRBV2 and TRBJ2-7, the complete variable domain reads EPEVTQTPSHQVTQMGQEVILRCVPISNHLYFYWYRQILGQKVEFLVSFYNNEISEKSEIFDDQFSVERPDGSNFTLKIRSTKLEDSAMYFCASSATSRAHEQYFGPGTRLTVT.

As regards this clone: The CDR3 end falls 3 residues outside the read, so it is completed with the germline J gene. This rearrangement joins TRBV5-1 to TRBJ2-2; no definite D call. Germline V gene lookup returns CDR1 SGHRS and CDR2 YFSETQ. The CDR3 consists of 16 residues. Partial CDR3 DNA: TGCGCCAGCAGCTTCGGTCAACTAAACCGTAATGAAAAG. This translates into CASSFGQLNRNEK. The entire CDR3 is CASSFGQLNRNEKLFF.